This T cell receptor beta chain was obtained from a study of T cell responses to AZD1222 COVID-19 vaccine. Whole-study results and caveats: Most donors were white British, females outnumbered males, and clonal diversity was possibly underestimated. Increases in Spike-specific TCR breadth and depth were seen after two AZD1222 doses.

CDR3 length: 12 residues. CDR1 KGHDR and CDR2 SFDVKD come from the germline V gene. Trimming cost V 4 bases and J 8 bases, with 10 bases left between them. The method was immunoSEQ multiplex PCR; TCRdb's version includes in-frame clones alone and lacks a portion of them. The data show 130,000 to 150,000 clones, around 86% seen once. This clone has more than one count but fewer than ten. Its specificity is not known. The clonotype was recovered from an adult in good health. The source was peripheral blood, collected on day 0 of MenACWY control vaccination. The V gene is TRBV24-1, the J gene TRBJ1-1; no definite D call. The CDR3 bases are TGTGCCACCAGTGAGAACGGAGAAGAAGCTTTCTTT. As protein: CATSENGEEAFF.